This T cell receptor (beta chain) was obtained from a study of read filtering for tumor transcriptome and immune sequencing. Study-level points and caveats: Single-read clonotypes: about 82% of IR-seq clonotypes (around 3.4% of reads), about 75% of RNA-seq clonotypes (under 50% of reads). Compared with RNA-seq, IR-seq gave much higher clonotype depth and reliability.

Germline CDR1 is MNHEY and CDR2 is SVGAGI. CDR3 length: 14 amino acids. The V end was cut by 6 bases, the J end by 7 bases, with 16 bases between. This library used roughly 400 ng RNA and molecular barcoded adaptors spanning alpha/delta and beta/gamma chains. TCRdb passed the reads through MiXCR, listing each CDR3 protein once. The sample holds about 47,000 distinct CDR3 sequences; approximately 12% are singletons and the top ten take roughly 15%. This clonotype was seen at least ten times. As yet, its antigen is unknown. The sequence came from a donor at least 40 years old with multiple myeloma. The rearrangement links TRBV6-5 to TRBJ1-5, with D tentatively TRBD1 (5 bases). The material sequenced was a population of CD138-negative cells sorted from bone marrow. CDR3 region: CASSSWQGEQPQHF. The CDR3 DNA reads TGTGCCAGCAGCTCCTGGCAGGGCGAACAGCCCCAGCATTTT.